The T cell receptor (beta chain) under discussion was sequenced for a study of T cells after yellow fever vaccination. Study summary: The fractions with low cell numbers were processed using SMART-Seq v4 Ultra Low Input. Findings of the study overall: It was a small share of clonotypes that appeared in both CD4 and CD8 compartments. A large majority of primary-vaccination clones showed up again after the booster (approximately 96% CD4, approximately 90% CD8).

From the 5' RACE reads, TCRdb called clonotypes with MiXCR, one entry per CDR3 protein. This sample has a few hundred thousand distinct CDR3 sequences, with roughly 8.7% found just once. About this clonotype: Its antigen is unknown.

This CDR3 has 13 residues. V was clipped by 5 bases and J by 3 bases, with 6 bases between them. CDR1 is SGDLS and CDR2 is YYNGEE in the germline V gene. This sequence joins TRBV9 and TRBJ2-6; D is unclear. The origin of this receptor is a man between 18 and 35 years old who received the YFV17D yellow fever vaccine. Sequencing was performed on CD4+ T cells sorted from PBMCs, taken 5 days after the yellow fever booster vaccination. CDR3 residues: CASRGFGANVLTF. CDR3 nucleotides: TGTGCCAGCAGGGGGTTTGGGGCCAACGTCCTGACTTTC. The variable domain in full, with the rest retrieved from reference TRBV9 and TRBJ2-6, is DSGVTQTPKHLITATGQRVTLRCSPRSGDLSVYWYQQSLDQGLQFLIQYYNGEERAKGNILERFSAQQFPDLHSELNLSSLELGDSALYFCASRGFGANVLTFGAGSRLTVL.